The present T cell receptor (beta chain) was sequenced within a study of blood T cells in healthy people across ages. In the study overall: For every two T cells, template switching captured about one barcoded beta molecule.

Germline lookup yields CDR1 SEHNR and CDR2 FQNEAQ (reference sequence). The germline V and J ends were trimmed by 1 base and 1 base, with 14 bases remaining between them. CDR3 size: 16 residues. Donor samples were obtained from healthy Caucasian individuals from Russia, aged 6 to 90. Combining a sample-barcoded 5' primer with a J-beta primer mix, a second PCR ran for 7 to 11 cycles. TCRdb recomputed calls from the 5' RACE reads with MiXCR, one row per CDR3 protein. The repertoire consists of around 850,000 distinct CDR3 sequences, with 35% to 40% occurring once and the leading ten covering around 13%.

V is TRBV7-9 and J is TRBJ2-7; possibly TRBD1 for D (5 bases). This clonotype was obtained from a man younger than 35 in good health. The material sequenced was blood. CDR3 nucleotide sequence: TGTGCCAGCAGCTTAGTGGGCTCAGGGCTATCCTACGAGCAGTACTTC. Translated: CASSLVGSGLSYEQYF.